Below, one T cell receptor (beta chain) is given with its context. What it binds is unknown. These data belong to a study of cytomegalovirus exposure and HLA in healthy donors. Study as a whole: Prior work identified 95 million to 120 million unique TCR beta sequences in 150 million to 200 million T cells.

Study observations and caveats: In an earlier analysis, in some 540 donors, most V segments appeared productive either ~90% or ~30% of the time. While the bulk of TCR sequences proved rare, some public TCRs turned up in many donors. Of the V segments, some could not be distinguished, including TRBV6-2 and TRBV6-3, and were excluded.

In the PCR, 60 Vbeta and 13 Jbeta primers were used. Method: immunoSEQ multiplex PCR; TCRdb's copy keeps in-frame clones and lacks some. The data include some 200,000 clones; the top ten clones carry approximately 0.8%. The CDR3 has 15 residues. CDR1 is MNHNS and CDR2 is SASEGT in the germline V gene. Trimming left V 5 bases short and J 0 bases short, with 11 bases between. Sequencing was done on a sample of PBMCs. The chain has TRBV6-1 and TRBJ2-1; D may be TRBD2 (5 bases). The source of this sequence is a woman aged 18 to 35 in good health and CMV-seropositive. The DNA of the CDR3 is TGTGCCAGCAGTCCCTCGGGGAGCTCCTACAATGAGCAGTTCTTC. Amino acid sequence: CASSPSGSSYNEQFF.